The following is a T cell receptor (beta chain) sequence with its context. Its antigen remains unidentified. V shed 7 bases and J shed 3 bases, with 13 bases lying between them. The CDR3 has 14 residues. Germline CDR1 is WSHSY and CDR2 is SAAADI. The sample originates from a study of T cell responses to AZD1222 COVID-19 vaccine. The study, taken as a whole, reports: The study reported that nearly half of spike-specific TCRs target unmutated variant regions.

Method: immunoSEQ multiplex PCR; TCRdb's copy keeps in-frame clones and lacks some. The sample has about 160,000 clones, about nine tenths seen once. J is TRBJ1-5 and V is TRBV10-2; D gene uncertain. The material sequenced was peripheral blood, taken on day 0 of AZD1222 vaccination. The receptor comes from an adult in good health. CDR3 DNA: TGCGCCAGCAACTTGGACGGTTTCAATCAGCCCCAGCATTTT. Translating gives CASNLDGFNQPQHF.